This record looks at one TCR beta chain sequence and its context. What it recognizes is unknown. This sample was taken from a study of blood T cells in healthy people across ages. Study-wide results and limits: CMV status of donors was unknown, possibly confounding expanded clonotype changes.

Per sample, extraction of total RNA gave at least 5 micrograms in every case. Germline CDR1 MNHEY, CDR2 SVGEGT. Trimming shortened V by 8 bases and J by 3 bases, and 12 bases separated the two germline ends. This CDR3 region has 13 residues. Primed by a sample-barcoded 5' primer and a J-beta primer mix, a second PCR proceeded for 7 to 11 cycles. Each cDNA molecule received a tag from a template-switch adaptor that had 12 random nucleotides. TCRdb re-derived calls from the 5' RACE reads in MiXCR, one entry per CDR3 protein. The sample lists about 400,000 distinct CDR3 sequences, more than 45% seen once, with roughly 51% in the top ten.

The sample was blood. The source of this sequence is a man between 60 and 75 years old in good health. The rearrangement links TRBV6-2 or TRBV6-3 to TRBJ2-3; D remains unclear. CDR3: CASGEVFTDTQYF. The CDR3 nucleotides read TGTGCCAGCGGTGAGGTGTTTACAGATACGCAGTATTTT.